The sequence of this T cell receptor beta chain was determined in a study of OX40 agonist ivuxolimab in advanced cancers. Sequencing was performed with immunoSEQ multiplex PCR; in TCRdb, only in-frame clones are kept and a portion is missing. The profile shows about 60,000 clones, 75% to 85% of them singletons. The source is an adult with an advanced solid tumor such as melanoma, head and neck, liver or kidney cancer. Sequences were derived from CD4+ or CD8+ T cells sorted from blood, sampled in a trial of the OX40 agonist ivuxolimab.

The CDR3: CASSEVVTSGELFF. DNA for the CDR3: TGTGCCAGCAGCGAGGTGGTCACCTCCGGGGAGCTGTTTTTT. The chain links TRBV9 to TRBJ2-2; D is unresolved. CDR1 is SGDLS, CDR2 YYNGEE, per germline. This CDR3 region has 14 residues. Trimming took 3 bases from V and 6 from J, leaving 12 bases between them.